This T cell receptor beta chain was sequenced for a study of OX40 agonist ivuxolimab in advanced cancers. J lost 2 bases, V lost 5 bases, and 3 bases had no gene match. The CDR3 has 15 amino acids. Germline CDR1 MNHEY, CDR2 SMNVEV (reference sequence). Anyone with autoimmune disease history or systemic immunosuppression was excluded. Libraries were prepared by immunoSEQ multiplex PCR; TCRdb keeps only in-frame clonotypes and omits some of them. This table has about 77,000 clones, more than 70% appearing once. Source: CD4+ or CD8+ T cells sorted from blood, taken in a trial of the OX40 agonist ivuxolimab. The J gene is TRBJ1-5, the V gene TRBV27, with 10 bases identical to TRBD1. The sequence was obtained from an adult with an advanced solid tumor such as melanoma, head and neck, liver or kidney cancer. CDR3 nucleotides: TGTGCCAGCAGTCGACAGGGGGCGGGCAATCAGCCCCAGCATTTT. Protein: CASSRQGAGNQPQHF.